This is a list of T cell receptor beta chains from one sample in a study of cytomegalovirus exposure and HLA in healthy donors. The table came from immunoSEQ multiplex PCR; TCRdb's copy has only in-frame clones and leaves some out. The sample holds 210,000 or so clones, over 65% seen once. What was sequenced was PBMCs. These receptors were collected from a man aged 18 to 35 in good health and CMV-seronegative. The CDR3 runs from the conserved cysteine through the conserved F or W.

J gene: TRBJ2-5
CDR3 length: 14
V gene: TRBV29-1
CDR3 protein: CSGSTGGPQETQYF

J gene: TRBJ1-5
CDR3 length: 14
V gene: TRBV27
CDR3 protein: CASSGTGLNQPQHF

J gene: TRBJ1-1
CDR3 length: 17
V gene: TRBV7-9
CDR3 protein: CASSLGQGSLADTEAFF

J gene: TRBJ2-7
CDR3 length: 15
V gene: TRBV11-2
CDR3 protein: CASSTGLAGVYEQYF

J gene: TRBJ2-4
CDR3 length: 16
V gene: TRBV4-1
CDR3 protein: CASSHPIADPKNIQYF

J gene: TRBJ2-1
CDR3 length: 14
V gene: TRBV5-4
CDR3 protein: CASSRQGTQETQFF

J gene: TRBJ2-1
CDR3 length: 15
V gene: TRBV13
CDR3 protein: CASSSQGKVWGEQFF

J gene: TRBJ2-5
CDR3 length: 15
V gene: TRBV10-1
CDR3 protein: CASSESGHPQETQYF

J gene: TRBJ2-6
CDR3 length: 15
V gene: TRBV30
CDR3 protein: CAWSGQLSGANVLTF

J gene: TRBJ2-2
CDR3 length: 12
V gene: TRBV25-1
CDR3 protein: CASGGETLELFF

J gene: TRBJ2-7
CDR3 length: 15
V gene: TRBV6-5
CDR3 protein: CASSYSWQVGSEQYF

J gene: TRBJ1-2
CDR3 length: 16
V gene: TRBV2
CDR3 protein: CASSVLTGGANYGYTF

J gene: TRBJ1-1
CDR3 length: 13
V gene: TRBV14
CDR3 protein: CASSGQENTEAFF

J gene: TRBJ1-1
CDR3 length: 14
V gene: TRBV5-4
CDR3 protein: CASSPDRELAEAFF

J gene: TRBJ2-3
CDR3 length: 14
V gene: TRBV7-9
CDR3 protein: CASSLVAWTDTQYF

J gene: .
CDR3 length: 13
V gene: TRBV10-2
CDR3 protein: CASRGDYHYEQYF

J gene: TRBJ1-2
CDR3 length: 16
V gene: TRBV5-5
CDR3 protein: CASSLAMGGAVYGYTF

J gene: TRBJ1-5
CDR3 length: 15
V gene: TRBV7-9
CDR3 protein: CASSSAGMSNQPQHF

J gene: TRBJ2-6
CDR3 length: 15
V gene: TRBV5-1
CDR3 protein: CASNPPGSGANVLTF

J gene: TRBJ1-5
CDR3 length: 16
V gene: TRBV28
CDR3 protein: CASSFYRDRRNQPQHF

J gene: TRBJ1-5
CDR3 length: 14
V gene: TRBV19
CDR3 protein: CASTGSGMGQPQHF

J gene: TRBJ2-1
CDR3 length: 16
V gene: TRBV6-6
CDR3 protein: CASSYTGGTQRVEQFF

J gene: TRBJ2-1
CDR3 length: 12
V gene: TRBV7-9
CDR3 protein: CASSPSTGGQFF

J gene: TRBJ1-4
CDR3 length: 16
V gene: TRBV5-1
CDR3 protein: CASSSPGAATNEKLFF

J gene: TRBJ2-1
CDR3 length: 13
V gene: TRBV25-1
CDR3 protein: CASSAGTQFEQFF

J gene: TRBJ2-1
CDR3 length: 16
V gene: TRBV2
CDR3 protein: CASTLAESSSYNEQFF

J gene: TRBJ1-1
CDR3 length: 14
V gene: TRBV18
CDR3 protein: CASSPGGVNTEAFF

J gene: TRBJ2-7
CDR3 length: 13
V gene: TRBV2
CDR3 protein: CASSVGRNYEQYF

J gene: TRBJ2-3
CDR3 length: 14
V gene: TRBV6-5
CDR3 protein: CASTAGRGTDTQYF

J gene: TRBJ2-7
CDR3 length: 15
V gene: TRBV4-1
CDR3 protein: CASSQGTGPPYEQYF

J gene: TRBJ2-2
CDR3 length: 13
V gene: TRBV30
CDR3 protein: CAWRLGVGGELFF

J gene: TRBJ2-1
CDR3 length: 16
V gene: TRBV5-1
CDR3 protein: CASSFGGALSYNEQFF

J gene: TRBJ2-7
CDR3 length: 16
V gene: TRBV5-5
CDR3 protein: CASSLRQGLTSYEQYF

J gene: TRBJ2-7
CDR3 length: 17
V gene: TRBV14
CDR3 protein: CASSHIRGTGMNYEQYF

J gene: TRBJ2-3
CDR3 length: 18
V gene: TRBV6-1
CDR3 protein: CASSDGRTVWGSTDTQYF

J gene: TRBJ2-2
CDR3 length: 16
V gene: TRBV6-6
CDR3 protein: CASSYGTGVKTGELFF

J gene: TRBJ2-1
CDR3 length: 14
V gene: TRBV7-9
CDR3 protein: CASSLAGVRNEQFF

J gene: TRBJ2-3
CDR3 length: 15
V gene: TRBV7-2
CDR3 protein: CASSPGGWGTDTQYF

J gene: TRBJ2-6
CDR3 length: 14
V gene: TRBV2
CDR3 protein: CASSRGSGANVLTF

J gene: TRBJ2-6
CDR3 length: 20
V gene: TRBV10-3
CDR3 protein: CAIREGEDGRGKSGANVLTF

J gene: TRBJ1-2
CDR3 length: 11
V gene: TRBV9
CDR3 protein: CASSVGTVYTF

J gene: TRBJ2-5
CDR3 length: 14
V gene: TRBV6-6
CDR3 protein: CASSYEQSQAEQYF

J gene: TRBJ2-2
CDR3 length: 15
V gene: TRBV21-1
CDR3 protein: CASSPRTGGTGELFF

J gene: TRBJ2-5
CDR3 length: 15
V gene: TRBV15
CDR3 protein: CATSREQGAGETQYF

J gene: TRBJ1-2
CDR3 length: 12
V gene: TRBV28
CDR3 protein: CASSFFNYGYTF

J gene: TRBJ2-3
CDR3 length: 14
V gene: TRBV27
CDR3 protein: CASSLLLSTDTQYF

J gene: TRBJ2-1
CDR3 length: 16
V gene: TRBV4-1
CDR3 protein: CASSHPDRGFNNEQFF

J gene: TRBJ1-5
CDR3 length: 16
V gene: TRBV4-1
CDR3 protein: CASSQVIRGADQPQHF

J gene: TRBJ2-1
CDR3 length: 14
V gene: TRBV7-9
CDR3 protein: CASSETGFHNEQFF

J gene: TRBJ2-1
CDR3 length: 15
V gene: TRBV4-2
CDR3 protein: CASSRAGGPLDEQFF

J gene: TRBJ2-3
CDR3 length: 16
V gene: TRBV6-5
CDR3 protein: CASSYSMGQGADTQYF

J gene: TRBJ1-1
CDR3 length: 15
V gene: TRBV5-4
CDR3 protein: CASSSSTELNTEAFF

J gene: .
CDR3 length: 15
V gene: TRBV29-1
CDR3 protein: CSVEGGEAANYEQYF